Listed here are 12 T cell receptor beta chains from one sample, sequenced in a study of cytomegalovirus exposure and HLA in healthy donors. The data were produced by immunoSEQ multiplex PCR, yet TCRdb's version contains in-frame clones alone and is incomplete. The data hold 250,000 to 350,000 clones, with roughly 90% observed a single time. The sample taken for sequencing was PBMCs. These receptors originate from a woman aged 25 to 39 in good health and CMV-seropositive.

This sequence joins TRBV25-1 and TRBJ1-2, with 9 positions matching TRBD1. The J segment lost 1 base and the V segment lost 5 bases, leaving 8 bases of the junction unmatched. CDR1 and CDR2 (germline): MGHDK, SYGVNS. The CDR3 length is 16 residues. This CDR3 is CASSMGQGPINYGYTF. CDR3 nucleotide sequence: TGTGCCAGCAGTATGGGACAGGGACCGATTAACTATGGCTACACCTTC.

V and J are TRBV7-9 and TRBJ2-3; 8 nucleotides line up with TRBD2. V gave up 5 bases and J gave up 1 base; unmatched junction bases: 5. The CDR3 is 15 residues long. Germline V gene sequence: CDR1 SEHNR, CDR2 FQNEAQ (reference sequence). CDR3 DNA: TGTGCCAGCAGCAGGACTAGCTCCCGCACAGATACGCAGTATTTT. Protein sequence: CASSRTSSRTDTQYF.

In this sample, this clone turned up a few times. The rearrangement uses TRBV25-1 and TRBJ1-5; D call uncertain. The CDR3 loop spans 15 amino acids. The V end lost 7 bases, the J end lost 5 bases, and 18 bases lay between the germline ends. Per germline, CDR1 MGHDK and CDR2 SYGVNS. Here the CDR3 DNA reads TGTGCCAGCACTTGCAGGCTGTGGACTCATCAGCCCCAGCATTTT. Encoded protein: CASTCRLWTHQPQHF.

V and J are TRBV7-8 and TRBJ1-2; a weak D match, TRBD1 (6 bases). Germline V lookup: CDR1 SGHVS, CDR2 FQNEAQ. CDR3 length: 12 residues. V was trimmed by 5 bases and J by 7 bases, leaving 11 bases between them. The CDR3, as DNA: TGTGCCAGCAGCCAGGGGACGCCTGGCTACACCTTC. Protein sequence: CASSQGTPGYTF. Combining the CDR3 with reference TRBV7-8 and TRBJ1-2 gives the whole variable domain GAGVSQSPRYKVAKRGQDVALRCDPISGHVSLFWYQQALGQGPEFLTYFQNEAQLDKSGLPSDRFFAERPEGSVSTLKIQRTQQEDSAVYLCASSQGTPGYTFGSGTRLTVV.

The chain joins TRBV29-1 to TRBJ2-4; a possible D gene is TRBD2 (5 bases). Germline lookup yields CDR1 SQVTM and CDR2 ANQGSEA. V was pared by 4 bases and J by 8 bases, with 15 bases between. The CDR3 covers 13 residues. CDR3 sequence reads: CSVGGSLSDIQYF. The CDR3, as DNA: TGCAGCGTTGGAGGGAGCCTGTCCGACATTCAGTACTTC.

This clone was recorded a few times. The gene calls are TRBV4-2 and TRBJ2-3, with 14 bases fitting TRBD2. The CDR3 is 19 residues long. CDR1 is LGHNA and CDR2 is YNFKEQ in the germline V gene. V gave up 4 bases and J gave up 3 bases; unmatched junction bases: 12. CDR3 amino acids: CASSLETSGRASGTDTQYF. The CDR3 bases are TGTGCCAGCAGCCTGGAGACTAGCGGGAGGGCCTCGGGGACAGATACGCAGTATTTT.

The V and J genes are TRBV5-6 and TRBJ2-3; D may be TRBD2 (5 bases). The CDR3 runs to 16 residues. Per germline, CDR1 SGHDT and CDR2 YYEEEE. Trimming pared 1 base from V and 0 bases from J, leaving 12 bases between. The CDR3 region is CASSLRRARSTDTQYF. CDR3 DNA sequence: TGTGCCAGCAGCTTGAGGCGGGCCCGTAGCACAGATACGCAGTATTTT. Filled out from reference TRBV5-6 and TRBJ2-3, the complete variable domain reads DAGVTQSPTHLIKTRGQQVTLRCSPKSGHDTVSWYQQALGQGPQFIFQYYEEEERQRGNFPDRFSGHQFPNYSSELNVNALLLGDSALYLCASSLRRARSTDTQYFGPGTRLTVL.

This chain joins TRBV5-1 and TRBJ1-1, with a tentative D call TRBD1 (5 bases). Trimming pared 4 bases from V and 2 bases from J, leaving 15 bases between. Germline V lookup: CDR1 SGHRS, CDR2 YFSETQ. The CDR3 runs 15 residues. The CDR3 coding sequence is TGCGCCAGCAGCCAAACGCAGGGAGGTAACACTGAAGCTTTCTTT. It yields the protein CASSQTQGGNTEAFF.

V is TRBV18 and J is TRBJ2-1, with D perhaps matching TRBD2 (6 bases). CDR3 length: 14 residues. Germline V gene data show CDR1 as KGHSH and CDR2 as LQKENI. V was trimmed by 3 bases and J by 7 bases, leaving 13 bases between them. The CDR3 loop reads CASSPLGAGNEQFF. Written as DNA, the CDR3 is TGTGCCAGCTCACCGCTCGGGGCGGGGAATGAGCAGTTCTTC.

The chain is built from TRBV2 and TRBJ1-5; no clear D. Germline CDR1 reads SNHLY; CDR2 reads FYNNEI. This CDR3 has 15 amino acids. Trimming cost V 7 bases and J 0 bases, with 13 bases left between them. The CDR3 spells CASKRSSHSNQPQHF. CDR3 DNA: TGTGCCAGCAAACGGTCGTCCCATAGCAATCAGCCCCAGCATTTT.

The gene calls are TRBV27 and TRBJ2-3; D may be TRBD1 (6 bases). V was pared by 8 bases and J by 3 bases, with 15 bases between. CDR3 length: 14 amino acids. CDR1 is MNHEY and CDR2 is SMNVEV in the germline V gene (reference sequence). The DNA of the CDR3 is TGTGCCAGCCATAAAGACAGGCTTACAGATACGCAGTATTTT. Its translation: CASHKDRLTDTQYF.

The chain uses TRBV2 and TRBJ2-3; 7 bases match TRBD1. The length of the CDR3 is 17 residues. Per germline, CDR1 SNHLY and CDR2 FYNNEI. J lost 4 bases, V lost 1 base, and 11 bases had no gene match. The CDR3 is CASSEVASRGGPDTQYF. CDR3 sequence (DNA): TGTGCCAGCAGTGAAGTTGCTAGCAGAGGGGGCCCAGATACGCAGTATTTT.